This T cell receptor beta chain was recovered during a study of OX40 agonist ivuxolimab in advanced cancers. The wider study: Prior checkpoint blockade (anti-PD-1, anti-PD-L1 or anti-CTLA-4) was permitted; around 37% had it.

Broader study findings: There was clonal expansion of CD4+ and CD8+ blood T cells by week 6 at 0.1 to 3.0 mg/kg.

Assay used: immunoSEQ multiplex PCR; TCRdb lists only in-frame clones, some missing. The repertoire includes 17,000 or so clones, 85% to 90% of them detected once, and about 67% sits in the top ten. A word on this clone: Its antigen is unidentified.

The germline V gene has CDR1 SGHAT and CDR2 FQDESV (reference sequence). The CDR3 has 14 amino acids. V lost 5 bases and J 6 bases, leaving 17 bases between the germline ends. The chain uses TRBV11-1 and TRBJ2-7; D call uncertain. This receptor was obtained from an adult with an advanced solid tumor such as melanoma, head and neck, liver or kidney cancer. Sequencing was performed on CD4+ or CD8+ T cells sorted from blood, taken in a trial of the OX40 agonist ivuxolimab. The CDR3 DNA follows: TGTGCCAGCAGCCGAGCCGGGTCACGCGCCGAGCAGTACTTC. Its protein is CASSRAGSRAEQYF. Drawing the rest from reference TRBV11-1 and TRBJ2-7, the complete variable domain is EAEVAQSPRYKITEKSQAVAFWCDPISGHATLYWYRQILGQGPELLVQFQDESVVDDSQLPKDRFSAERLKGVDSTLKIQPAELGDSAMYLCASSRAGSRAEQYFGPGTRLTVT.